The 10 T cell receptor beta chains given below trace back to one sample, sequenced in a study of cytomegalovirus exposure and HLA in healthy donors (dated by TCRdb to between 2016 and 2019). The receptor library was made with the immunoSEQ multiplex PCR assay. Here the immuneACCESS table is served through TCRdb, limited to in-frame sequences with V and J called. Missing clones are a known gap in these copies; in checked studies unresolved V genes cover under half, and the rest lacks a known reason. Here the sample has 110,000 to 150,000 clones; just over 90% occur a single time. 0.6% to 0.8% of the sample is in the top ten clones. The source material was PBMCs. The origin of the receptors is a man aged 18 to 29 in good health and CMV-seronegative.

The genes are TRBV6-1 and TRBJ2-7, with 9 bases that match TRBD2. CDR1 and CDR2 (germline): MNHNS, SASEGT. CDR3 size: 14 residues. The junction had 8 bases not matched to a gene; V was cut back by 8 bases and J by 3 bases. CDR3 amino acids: CASGATSGDYEQYF. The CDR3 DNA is TGTGCCAGCGGGGCGACTAGCGGAGACTACGAGCAGTACTTC.

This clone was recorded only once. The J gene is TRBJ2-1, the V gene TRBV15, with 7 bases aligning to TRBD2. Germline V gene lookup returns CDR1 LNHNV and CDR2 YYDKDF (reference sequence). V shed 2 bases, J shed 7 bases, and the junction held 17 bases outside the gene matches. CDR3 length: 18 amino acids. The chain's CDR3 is CATSRKKASGLAENEQFF. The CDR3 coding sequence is TGTGCCACCAGCAGAAAAAAGGCGTCGGGGCTAGCGGAGAATGAGCAGTTCTTC. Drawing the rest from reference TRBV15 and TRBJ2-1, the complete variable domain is DAMVIQNPRYQVTQFGKPVTLSCSQTLNHNVMYWYQQKSSQAPKLLFHYYDKDFNNEADTPDNFQSRRPNTSFCFLDIRSPGLGDTAMYLCATSRKKASGLAENEQFFGPGTRLTVL.

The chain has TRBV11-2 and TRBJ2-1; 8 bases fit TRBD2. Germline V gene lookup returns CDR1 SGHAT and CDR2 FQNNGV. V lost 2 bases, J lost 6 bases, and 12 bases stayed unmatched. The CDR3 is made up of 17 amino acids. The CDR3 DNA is TGTGCCAGCAGCTTATCCCCTGTACGCGGGGGGTCCAATGAGCAGTTCTTC. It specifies CASSLSPVRGGSNEQFF.

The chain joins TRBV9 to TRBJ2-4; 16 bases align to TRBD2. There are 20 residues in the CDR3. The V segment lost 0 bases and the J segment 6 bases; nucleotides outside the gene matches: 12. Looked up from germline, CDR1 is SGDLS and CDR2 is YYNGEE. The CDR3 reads CASSVDSGGLAGGPGNIQYF. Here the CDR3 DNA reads TGTGCCAGCAGCGTAGATTCGGGGGGACTAGCGGGAGGGCCGGGAAACATTCAGTACTTC.

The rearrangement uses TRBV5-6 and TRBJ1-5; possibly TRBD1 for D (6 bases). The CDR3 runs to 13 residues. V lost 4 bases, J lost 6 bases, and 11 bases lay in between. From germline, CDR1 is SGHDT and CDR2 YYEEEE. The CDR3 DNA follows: TGTGCCAGCAGCGTACAGGGTACTCAGCCCCAGCATTTT. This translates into CASSVQGTQPQHF.

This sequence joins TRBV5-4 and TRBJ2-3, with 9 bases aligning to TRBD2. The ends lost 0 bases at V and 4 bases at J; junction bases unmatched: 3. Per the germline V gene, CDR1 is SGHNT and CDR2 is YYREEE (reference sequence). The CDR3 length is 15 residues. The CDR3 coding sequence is TGTGCCAGCAGCTTGGGACTAGCGGCGCCAGATACGCAGTATTTT. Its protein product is CASSLGLAAPDTQYF.

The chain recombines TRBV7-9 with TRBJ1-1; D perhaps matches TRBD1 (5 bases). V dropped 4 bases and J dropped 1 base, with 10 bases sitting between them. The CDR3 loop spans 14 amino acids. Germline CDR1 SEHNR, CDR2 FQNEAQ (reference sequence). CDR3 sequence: CASSSGRRNTEAFF. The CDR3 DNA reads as TGTGCCAGCAGCTCAGGGCGTAGGAACACTGAAGCTTTCTTT.

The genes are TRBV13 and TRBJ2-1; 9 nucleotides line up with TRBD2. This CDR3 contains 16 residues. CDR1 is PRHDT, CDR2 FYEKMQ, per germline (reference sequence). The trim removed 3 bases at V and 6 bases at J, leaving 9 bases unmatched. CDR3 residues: CASSFRGRADFNEQFF. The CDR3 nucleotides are TGTGCCAGCAGCTTTCGCGGGAGGGCTGATTTCAATGAGCAGTTCTTC.

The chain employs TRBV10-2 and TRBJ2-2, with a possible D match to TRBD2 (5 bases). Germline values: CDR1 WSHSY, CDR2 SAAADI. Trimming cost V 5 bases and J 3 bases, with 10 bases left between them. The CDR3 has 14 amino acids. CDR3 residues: CASSSIGDTGELFF. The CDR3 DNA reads TGCGCCAGCAGTTCGATCGGGGACACCGGGGAGCTGTTTTTT.

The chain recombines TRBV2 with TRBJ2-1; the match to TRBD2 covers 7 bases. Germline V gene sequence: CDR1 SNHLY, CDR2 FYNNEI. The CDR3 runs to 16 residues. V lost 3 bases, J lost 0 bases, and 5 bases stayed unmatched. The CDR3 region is CASSDWAGDSYNEQFF. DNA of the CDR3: TGTGCCAGCAGTGACTGGGCGGGGGACTCCTACAATGAGCAGTTCTTC.